The text below deals with one T cell receptor beta chain. Original methodology: How many nucleated cells were present was estimated from reference gene primer amplification. Sequenced by immunoSEQ multiplex PCR; TCRdb stores in-frame clones only, minus some. V and J calls and clone size follow that table, whereas D and trimming were derived from the DNA. This sample yields tens of thousands of clones, of which about 86% are seen a single time; over 45% belongs to the top ten. CDR1 SGHTA and CDR2 FQGTGA come from the germline V gene. The CDR3 extends over 15 amino acids. V was trimmed by 4 bases and J by 4 bases, leaving 13 bases between them. The record originates from a study of blood T cell repertoires in COVID-19. Study context: The samples span acute and convalescent COVID-19 from the United States, Italy and Spain. Sources were T cells, B-cell-depleted T cells, or PBMCs; the material itself was cDNA or gDNA.

The chain employs TRBV7-3 and TRBJ2-2; D may be TRBD1 (6 bases). The TCR comes from an older man with acute or convalescent COVID-19. Sequences were obtained from peripheral blood. CDR3 nucleotide sequence: TGTGCCAGCAGCTCCCAAAGGACAGCCACCGGGGAGCTGTTTTTT. As protein: CASSSQRTATGELFF.